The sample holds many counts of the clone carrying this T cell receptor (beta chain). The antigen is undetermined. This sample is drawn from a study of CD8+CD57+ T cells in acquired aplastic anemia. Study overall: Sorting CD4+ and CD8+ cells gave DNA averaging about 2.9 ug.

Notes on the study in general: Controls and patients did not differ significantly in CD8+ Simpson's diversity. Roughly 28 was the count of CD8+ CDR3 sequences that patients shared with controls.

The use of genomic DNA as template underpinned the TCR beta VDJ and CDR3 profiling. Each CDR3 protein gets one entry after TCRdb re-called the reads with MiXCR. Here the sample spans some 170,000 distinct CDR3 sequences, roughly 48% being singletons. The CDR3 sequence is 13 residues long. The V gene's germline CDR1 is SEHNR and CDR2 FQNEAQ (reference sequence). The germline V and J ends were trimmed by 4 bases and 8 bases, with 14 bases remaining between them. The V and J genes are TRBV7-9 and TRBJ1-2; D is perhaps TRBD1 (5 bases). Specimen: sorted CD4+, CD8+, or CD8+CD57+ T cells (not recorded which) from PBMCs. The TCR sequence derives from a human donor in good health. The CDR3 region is CASSSRVSHGYTF. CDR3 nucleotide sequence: TGTGCCAGCAGCTCCAGGGTTTCTCACGGCTACACCTTC.